Listed below are T cell receptor beta chains from one sample, sequenced in a study of tumor-infiltrating lymphocytes in primary liver carcinoma. Each CDR3 protein gets one entry after TCRdb re-called the multiplex PCR reads with MiXCR. The repertoire holds 110,000 or so distinct CDR3 sequences, with around 83% as singletons. Sequenced sample: liver tumor tissue from sampling region 3. These TCRs come from a man in his forties with primary liver carcinoma and hepatitis B virus infection. The conserved cysteine and the conserved F or W are not part of the CDR3 here. Size is omitted from some rows. Given values are once, few, many or a class for expanded clones.

length | size | V | CDR3
14 | NA | TRBV6-5 | ASSSRTPVGYNEQF
13 | NA | TRBV4-1 | ASNPSTGVNYGYT
11 | NA | TRBV29-1 | SVEVHQQETQY
11 | NA | TRBV12-3/TRBV12-4 | PSSRTVDQLQH
12 | NA | TRBV6-1 | ASRWTYYTDMQH
12 | NA | TRBV18 | ASSPQGLVNEQF
13 | NA | TRBV29-1 | SVSGTSGGGDTQY
16 | NA | TRBV6-1 | DSSGPGTSLSSSYEQY
13 | NA | TRBV6-5 | ASSWAGAGEETQY
14 | NA | TRBV6-6 | ASNHLAGGPTYEQY
12 | NA | TRBV12-3/TRBV12-4 | TSSRTGGYNGYT
13 | NA | TRBV29-1 | SVLALAGGPSEQY
13 | many | TRBV5-1 | ASSPARADLDTQY
12 | NA | TRBV11-2 | ASSPSNGDGEQY
9 | NA | TRBV24-1 | VTRRDGELF
11 | NA | TRBV29-1 | SLSNRGGTEVF
14 | NA | TRBV4-1 | ASNQTGTGNTDTQY
12 | NA | TRBV4-2 | ASSQGPWGDGYI
18 | NA | TRBV11-2 | ASSLREERTSVLSSYEQY
13 | NA | TRBV24-1 | ATSDLETHYNEQF
12 | NA | TRBV29-1 | SVTWDMADNEQS
14 | NA | TRBV29-1 | SAITSGTGTPYEHH
13 | NA | TRBV7-9 | ASSLLVGSGDTQY
16 | NA | TRBV29-1 | IVGAPTGTQVTNYGYT
13 | NA | TRBV7-3 | ASSLQGGQVNEQF
14 | NA | TRBV4-1 | ASSQYRTPSYNEQF
9 | NA | TRBV29-1 | SARYTDTQY
11 | NA | TRBV11-1 | ASNMVHYYGYI
14 | few | TRBV11-2 | ANSLKGGLTSQPQH
13 | NA | TRBV29-1 | SVDLSGANTYEKF
12 | NA | TRBV4-1 | ANSQLEGWNEQF
13 | once | TRBV20-1 | SASNRAQGADMQY
14 | NA | TRBV6-5 | ASISGVGVVNYGYT
11 | once | TRBV6-1 | AGTMAPNQPQH
13 | NA | TRBV7-2 | ASSLFASGYNEQF